This T cell receptor beta chain comes out of a study of blood T cell repertoires in COVID-19. Germline V gene lookup returns CDR1 LNHDA and CDR2 SQIVND (reference sequence). The CDR3 has 14 residues. The ends lost 7 bases at V and 6 bases at J; junction bases unmatched: 7. In the source study's methods: Reference gene primers were amplified, and this amplification served to estimate nucleated cell counts. Generated by immunoSEQ multiplex PCR, the TCRdb table keeps only in-frame clones and is missing some. V, J and clone size were drawn from that table, and D and trimming were deduced from the DNA. The sample lists around 320,000 clones; roughly nine tenths were seen once. Membership in each cohort depended on participant-reported clinical history. Exposed participants came across a COVID-19 case within 2 weeks before study entry.

V gene TRBV19 combines with J gene TRBJ2-1; 9 bases agree with TRBD1. The clonotype comes from a woman in her 30s who had been exposed to COVID-19. What was sequenced was PBMCs or T cells enriched from blood (not recorded which). The CDR3 nucleotides read TGTGCCAGTAATAGGGACAGGGCTGTCAATGAGCAGTTCTTC. Its translation: CASNRDRAVNEQFF.